These T cell receptor beta chains were read from a single sample in a study of identifying expanded T cells in peripheral blood. Using immunoSEQ multiplex PCR, the repertoire was profiled, and TCRdb retains in-frame clones only, with some absent. The sample has 83,000 or so clones; roughly 86% are singletons. The source material was blood. These receptors originate from a person aged 18 to 70 in good health. Each CDR3 is given with its conserved first and last residue. D genes are given only for firm matches. The size of a clone is reported for some rows only, either as once, few or many, or as a class for expanded clones.

TRBV5-1,-,once,TRBJ2-7,TGCGCCAGCAGCTTCGGGGGAGATCAGGTCTACGAGCAGTACTTC,CASSFGGDQVYEQYF
TRBV7-9,-,few,TRBJ2-1,TGTGCCAGCAGCCCCAGCGGTAACAATGAGCAGTTCTTC,CASSPSGNNEQFF
TRBV7-6,-,-,TRBJ1-1,TGTGCCAGCAGCTTCCTCGTGAACACTGAAGCTTTCTTT,CASSFLVNTEAFF
TRBV19,-,-,TRBJ1-5,TGTGCCAGTAGCCCCATGGGGGGCGCGGGTGGAAGGCCCCAGCATTTT,CASSPMGGAGGRPQHF
TRBV5-1,-,-,TRBJ2-1,TGCGCCAGCAGCTTGGAAGCAGGGTCCGGGGGTAATGAGCAGTTCTTC,CASSLEAGSGGNEQFF
TRBV30,-,-,TRBJ1-5,TGTGCCTGGAGTAGTGCAGTAAGCCAGCCCCAGCATTTT,CAWSSAVSQPQHF
TRBV6-5,-,-,TRBJ1-5,TGTGCCAGCGCCCCGGGGGCCCCACATCAGCCCCAGCATTTT,CASAPGAPHQPQHF
TRBV19,TRBD1,-,TRBJ2-5,TGTGCCAGTAGTAGGGGACAGGGTGTTGAGACCCAGTACTTC,CASSRGQGVETQYF
TRBV6-4,-,-,TRBJ1-1,TGTGCCAGCAGGCTAGATACAGGGATGAACACTGAAGCTTTCTTT,CASRLDTGMNTEAFF
TRBV4-1,-,-,TRBJ2-7,TGCGCCAGCAGCCGGGGGGTAGGGGACGGAACCTACGAGCAGTACTTC,CASSRGVGDGTYEQYF
TRBV13,TRBD2,-,TRBJ2-3,TGTGCCAGCAGCGTAAAACGTAGCGGGGGTACAGATACGCAGTATTTT,CASSVKRSGGTDTQYF
TRBV4-1,-,-,TRBJ1-1,TGCGCCAGCAGCCAAGATAAAGGTTGGGGCACTGAAGCTTTCTTT,CASSQDKGWGTEAFF
TRBV6-1,TRBD2,-,TRBJ2-2,TGTGCCAGCATATTGCGACTAGCGTATCCCGGGGAGCTGTTTTTT,CASILRLAYPGELFF
TRBV25-1,-,-,TRBJ1-5,TGTGCCAGCAGTGCGGGAAACAATCAGCCCCAGCATTTT,CASSAGNNQPQHF
TRBV11-2,-,-,TRBJ2-3,TGTGCCAGCAGCCAGGGGACAGATACGCAGTATTTT,CASSQGTDTQYF
TRBV30,-,once,TRBJ2-5,TGTGCCTGGAGTGTACTAACAGGGAAGAAGACCCAGTACTTC,CAWSVLTGKKTQYF
TRBV19,TRBD1,-,TRBJ1-3,TGTGCCAGTAGTCAACCGGGACAGGTCGTGGAGAACGGAAACACCATATATTTT,CASSQPGQVVENGNTIYF
TRBV6-5,TRBD1,once,TRBJ2-5,TGTGCCAGCAGTTACTCGACAGGGGGCGCAGAGACCCAGTACTTC,CASSYSTGGAETQYF
TRBV6-1,-,-,TRBJ1-5,TGTGCCAGCGGACATAGGGGAAGCAATCAGCCCCAGCATTTT,CASGHRGSNQPQHF
TRBV5-1,TRBD1,few,TRBJ1-3,TGCGCCAGCAGCCTTACAGGGGCCAGCTCTGGAAACACCATATATTTT,CASSLTGASSGNTIYF
TRBV29-1,TRBD1,once,TRBJ2-5,TGCAGCGTTGAAACGACAGGGCCGCAAGAGACCCAGTACTTC,CSVETTGPQETQYF
TRBV7-7,-,-,TRBJ2-1,TGTGCCAGCAGCTTCGGGATCTCCTCCAATGAGCAGTTCTTC,CASSFGISSNEQFF
TRBV5-1,-,-,TRBJ2-5,TGCGCCAGCAGCGCCGACAGGCCCCAAGAGACCCAGTACTTC,CASSADRPQETQYF
TRBV6-4,-,-,TRBJ2-3,TGTGCCAGCAGTGACAGGGTGGGCTCAGATACGCAGTATTTT,CASSDRVGSDTQYF
TRBV6-5,-,once,TRBJ2-1,TGTGCCAGCAGTTACTCGTCCAGGCAGGTTAATGAGCAGTTCTTC,CASSYSSRQVNEQFF
TRBV7-2,-,-,TRBJ2-7,TGTGCCAGCAGCTCCCGGCCGGGGGTACCCTACGAGCAGTACTTC,CASSSRPGVPYEQYF
TRBV5-4,-,-,TRBJ2-1,TGTGCCAGACCACCGGGACACGGATACTCCTACAATGAGCAGTTCTTC,CARPPGHGYSYNEQFF
TRBV5-4,-,-,TRBJ2-4,TGTGCCAGCAGCGGAGCCGGGGGACTAGCCAAAAACATTCAGTACTTC,CASSGAGGLAKNIQYF
TRBV7-8,-,-,TRBJ2-5,TGTGCCAGCAGCTTAGCCCAGCTCCAAGAGACCCAGTACTTC,CASSLAQLQETQYF
TRBV4-3,-,-,TRBJ1-3,TGCGCCAGCAGCCAAGAAGGGACAGGAAACACCATATATTTT,CASSQEGTGNTIYF
TRBV27,-,-,TRBJ2-7,TGTGCCAGCAGTTTAGAGAACGGGCCCTCGTACGAGCAGTACTTC,CASSLENGPSYEQYF
TRBV10-3,TRBD2,-,TRBJ2-7,TGTGCCACCGCCGGGACTAGCGGTTCCTACGAGCAGTACTTC,CATAGTSGSYEQYF
TRBV4-1,-,-,TRBJ1-2,TGCGCCAGCAGCCAGAACCCTACTCGGCGGGGGGCGAGATATGGCTACACCTTC,CASSQNPTRRGARYGYTF
TRBV4-3,TRBD1,-,TRBJ2-5,TGCGCCAGCAGCCAGACAGGGTCTCAAGAGACCCAGTACTTC,CASSQTGSQETQYF
TRBV7-3,-,-,TRBJ1-1,TGTGCCAGCAGCTTTGGGCCGGAGGATGAAGCTTTCTTT,CASSFGPEDEAFF
TRBV11-2,TRBD2,-,TRBJ2-5,TGTGCCAGCAGCTTAGTTTTAGCGGGAGGATTCCAAGAGACCCAGTACTTC,CASSLVLAGGFQETQYF
TRBV19,TRBD2,-,TRBJ2-3,TGTGCCAGTAGGACGCGGGGGACGACCACAGATACGCAGTATTTT,CASRTRGTTTDTQYF
TRBV2,-,-,TRBJ1-4,TGTGCCAGCAGTGTGGGAAGTTGGGACTTGAATGAAAAACTGTTTTTT,CASSVGSWDLNEKLFF
TRBV29-1,-,-,TRBJ1-2,TGCAGCGTTGAGCAGAGAATTTTTCCGTTCGGCTACACCTTC,CSVEQRIFPFGYTF
TRBV5-1,TRBD1,-,TRBJ2-7,TGCGCCAGCAGCACGACCGGGACAGGCATATACGAGCAGTACTTC,CASSTTGTGIYEQYF
TRBV27,-,-,TRBJ1-2,TGTGCCAGCAGTCGGACAGTTACTAACTATGGCTACACCTTC,CASSRTVTNYGYTF
TRBV7-6,-,-,TRBJ2-1,TGTGCCAGCAACGGGGCTAGCCGCAATGAGCAGTTCTTC,CASNGASRNEQFF
TRBV6-4,-,once,TRBJ1-6,TGTGCCAGCAGTGACGATACAGGTTCGGAGTGGCGGCTCTTTAATTCACCCCTCCACTTT,CASSDDTGSEWRLFNSPLHF